This entry lists 15 T cell receptor beta chains sequenced from one sample in a study of naive and memory T cell subsets. General study results and limits: A few larger clonotypes appeared in naive repertoires, especially CD8, possibly memory cells re-expressing CD45RA.

No antigen has been identified for these receptors. An equimolar mix of two oligonucleotides served as the beta constant-region primer for TRBC1 and TRBC2. The ligated cDNA underwent four PCR rounds using SP2 and nested alpha and beta constant-region primers. One entry per CDR3 protein, called by TCRdb with MiXCR from the UMI-ligation and nested PCR reads. This table holds roughly 97,000 distinct CDR3 sequences, 13% to 15% found once. The sample consisted of naive CD8+ T cells from blood. The receptor source for this set is a human donor in good health.

There are many counts of this clonotype. This chain uses TRBV11-2 with TRBJ2-1; 9 positions agree with TRBD1. Germline CDR1 and CDR2: SGHAT and FQNNGV. Trimming took 4 bases from V and 0 from J; bases not matched to a gene: 7. This CDR3 is built from 17 residues. The CDR3 nucleotides read TGTGCCAGCAGCTACATTCCGGGACAGGGCTCCTACAATGAGCAGTTCTTC. Translation: CASSYIPGQGSYNEQFF. The complete variable domain, with remaining parts taken from reference TRBV11-2 and TRBJ2-1, reads EAGVAQSPRYKIIEKRQSVAFWCNPISGHATLYWYQQILGQGPKLLIQFQNNGVVDDSQLPKDRFSAERLKGVDSTLKIQPAKLEDSAVYLCASSYIPGQGSYNEQFFGPGTRLTVL.

This clonotype was picked up a small number of times. The chain has TRBV20-1 and TRBJ1-5; possibly TRBD1 for D (5 bases). Germline V lookup: CDR1 DFQATT, CDR2 SNEGSKA (reference sequence). Trimming shortened V by 5 bases and J by 4 bases, and 9 bases separated the two germline ends. CDR3 size: 12 residues. CDR3 DNA: TGCAGTGCTGGCGACAGTAATCAGCCCCAGCATTTT. Residues: CSAGDSNQPQHF.

J is TRBJ1-5 and V is TRBV27; no reliable D call. This CDR3 is built from 14 residues. V was cut by 4 bases and J by 2 bases, with 9 bases left in between. The germline gives CDR1 MNHEY, CDR2 SMNVEV (reference sequence). The CDR3 nucleotides are TGTGCCAGCAGTTATGAGGGTGGCAATCAGCCCCAGCATTTT. Translation: CASSYEGGNQPQHF.

This clonotype was observed a few times. The chain is built from TRBV5-4 and TRBJ2-7; D is perhaps TRBD1 (6 bases). From germline, CDR1 is SGHNT and CDR2 YYREEE (reference sequence). The CDR3 covers 14 residues. The V end was cut by 1 base, the J end by 5 bases, with 13 bases between. The CDR3 is CASSLFRGGNEQYF. The DNA of the CDR3 is TGTGCCAGCAGCTTGTTCAGGGGTGGAAACGAGCAGTACTTC.

The chain carries TRBV19 and TRBJ1-2; D is perhaps TRBD1 (5 bases). The CDR3 sequence is 12 residues long. The germline V gene encodes CDR1 LNHDA and CDR2 SQIVND (reference sequence). The V end lost 3 bases, the J end lost 3 bases, and 5 bases lay between the germline ends. The CDR3 bases are TGTGCCAGTAGTATGGGGGACTATGGCTACACCTTC. This translates into CASSMGDYGYTF.

This clonotype was observed a handful of times. The CDR3 region is CASNLAPYNEQFF. For the CDR3, the DNA is TGTGCCAGCAACCTAGCACCGTACAATGAGCAGTTCTTC. The rearrangement joins TRBV6-6 to TRBJ2-1, with D tentatively TRBD2 (5 bases). V was cut by 7 bases and J by 4 bases, with 11 bases left in between. There are 13 residues in the CDR3. Germline CDR1 MNHNY, CDR2 SVGAGI (reference sequence).

The chain has TRBV29-1 and TRBJ2-7, with D hard to call. The CDR3 extends over 10 amino acids. Deletions cut 5 bases from V and 5 bases from J, with 7 bases between. CDR1 and CDR2 (germline): SQVTM, ANQGSEA. The CDR3 loop reads CSVLTHEQYF. DNA for the CDR3: TGCAGCGTTCTAACCCACGAGCAGTACTTC.

This clonotype was seen a few times. V gene TRBV4-1 combines with J gene TRBJ2-1; D is unresolved. The V gene's germline CDR1 is MGHRA and CDR2 YSYEKL. The CDR3 runs to 17 residues. Trimming left V 5 bases short and J 8 bases short, with 25 bases between. The CDR3 nucleotides are TGCGCCAGCAGCAACTCGACGGTGAAGTTCGGGTGGGATGAGCAGTTCTTC. Residues: CASSNSTVKFGWDEQFF.

V usage is TRBV7-6 and J usage is TRBJ2-2; the D is unclear. Trimming left V 2 bases short and J 0 bases short, with 10 bases between. The length of the CDR3 is 16 residues. Germline lookup yields CDR1 SGHVS and CDR2 FNYEAQ. DNA of the CDR3: TGTGCCAGCAGCTTACTAAGGACCCCGAACACCGGGGAGCTGTTTTTT. This translates into CASSLLRTPNTGELFF.

The gene calls are TRBV29-1 and TRBJ1-2; D not resolved. Germline loops: CDR1 SQVTM, CDR2 ANQGSEA. The CDR3 spans 12 residues. The germline V and J ends were trimmed by 3 bases and 4 bases, with 9 bases remaining between them. The CDR3 here is CSVEGFFYGYTF. The CDR3 nucleotides are TGCAGCGTTGAGGGGTTCTTCTATGGCTACACCTTC.

The chain is built from TRBV9 and TRBJ2-7, with D perhaps assigned TRBD1 or TRBD2 (5 bases each). Germline-derived CDR1 and CDR2 are SGDLS and YYNGEE. The CDR3 loop spans 14 amino acids. V shed 0 bases and J shed 5 bases, with 12 bases lying between them. The CDR3: CASSVVGERDEQYF. The CDR3 DNA reads TGTGCCAGCAGCGTAGTAGGGGAGCGCGACGAGCAGTACTTC.

In its sample, this clonotype was seen many times. J is TRBJ1-2 and V is TRBV27; D is uncertain. The ends were cut back, 3 bases at V and 4 bases at J, with 9 bases in the middle. The CDR3 extends over 13 amino acids. Germline CDR1 MNHEY, CDR2 SMNVEV (reference sequence). CDR3 loop: CASSFGQTYGYTF. The CDR3 DNA follows: TGTGCCAGCAGTTTCGGGCAGACCTATGGCTACACCTTC.

This clonotype was found a few times. This chain connects TRBV12-3 or TRBV12-4 to TRBJ2-1; 10 bases map to TRBD2. V trimming: 7 bases; J trimming: 5 bases; junction bases outside the gene matches: 14. This CDR3 contains 17 residues. CDR3 loop: CASIFSPAGGIDNEQFF. In DNA, the CDR3 is TGTGCCAGCATCTTTTCCCCAGCGGGAGGGATCGACAATGAGCAGTTCTTC.

This clonotype was seen a few times. CDR3 sequence: CASSLYQTKTLGDTQYF. Written as DNA, the CDR3 is TGTGCCAGCAGTTTATACCAAACAAAAACCCTGGGGGATACGCAGTATTTT. The V call is TRBV28, the J call TRBJ2-3, with D unresolved. Germline loops: CDR1 MDHEN, CDR2 SYDVKM. The CDR3 spans 17 residues. V lost 1 base, J lost 6 bases, and 20 bases lay in between.

This clonotype was found a few times. The chain has TRBV29-1 and TRBJ1-1; D call uncertain. This CDR3 comprises 9 residues. In germline, CDR1 is SQVTM, CDR2 ANQGSEA. DNA of the CDR3: TGCAGTGAGGGAGGAGAAGCTTTCTTT. It translates to CSEGGEAFF.